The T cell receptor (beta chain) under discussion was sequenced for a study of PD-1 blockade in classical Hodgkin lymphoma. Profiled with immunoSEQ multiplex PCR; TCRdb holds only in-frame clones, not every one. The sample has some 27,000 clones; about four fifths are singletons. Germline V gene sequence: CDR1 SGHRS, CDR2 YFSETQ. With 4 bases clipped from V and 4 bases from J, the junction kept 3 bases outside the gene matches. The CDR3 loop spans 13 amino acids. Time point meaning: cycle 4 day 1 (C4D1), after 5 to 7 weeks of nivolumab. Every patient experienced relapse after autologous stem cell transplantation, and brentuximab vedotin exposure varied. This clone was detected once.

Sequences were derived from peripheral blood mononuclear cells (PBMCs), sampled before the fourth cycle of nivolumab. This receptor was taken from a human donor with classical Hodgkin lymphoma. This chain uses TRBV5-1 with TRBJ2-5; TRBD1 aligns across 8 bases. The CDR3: CASSLGQGETQYF. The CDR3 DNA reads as TGCGCCAGCAGCCTAGGACAGGGAGAGACCCAGTACTTC. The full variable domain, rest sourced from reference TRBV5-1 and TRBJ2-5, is KAGVTQTPRYLIKTRGQQVTLSCSPISGHRSVSWYQQTPGQGLQFLFEYFSETQRNKGNFPGRFSGRQFSNSRSEMNVSTLELGDSALYLCASSLGQGETQYFGPGTRLLVL.